These T cell receptor beta chains were read from a single sample in a study of a mutant IDH1 vaccine in newly diagnosed glioma. What these receptors recognize is not known. Repertoires were generated with immunoSEQ multiplex PCR, while TCRdb's copy carries only in-frame clones and drops some. The sample yields 110,000 or so clones, almost 90% seen once. The material sequenced was PBMCs, taken from a glioma patient whose treatment included an IDH1 peptide vaccine. Source of these receptors: a woman in her forties or fifties with glioma. Both conserved end residues are part of each CDR3. Each record gives: J gene, V gene, D gene, clone size, CDR3 protein. D genes are given only for firm matches. Size values are once, few and many counts, or a class for expanded clones, and some rows have none.

j_call: TRBJ1-4; v_call: TRBV30; d_call: -; clone_size: -; cdr3_aa: CAWAKGPFNEKLFF
j_call: TRBJ2-2; v_call: TRBV5-1; d_call: TRBD1; clone_size: -; cdr3_aa: CASSLDRGNTGELFF
j_call: TRBJ1-5; v_call: TRBV9; d_call: TRBD1; clone_size: -; cdr3_aa: CASSVGPVDRGNQPQHF
j_call: TRBJ2-2; v_call: TRBV4-1; d_call: TRBD2; clone_size: -; cdr3_aa: CASSQLGSGRATGELFF
j_call: TRBJ2-3; v_call: TRBV5-8; d_call: TRBD1; clone_size: -; cdr3_aa: CASSLDQGAQYF
j_call: TRBJ2-7; v_call: TRBV19; d_call: TRBD2; clone_size: -; cdr3_aa: CASSISGGGEQYF
j_call: TRBJ2-1; v_call: TRBV7-2; d_call: TRBD1; clone_size: -; cdr3_aa: CASSSRQGVGQFF
j_call: TRBJ2-3; v_call: TRBV2; d_call: -; clone_size: once; cdr3_aa: CASTAATSTDTQYF
j_call: TRBJ1-5; v_call: TRBV6-1; d_call: -; clone_size: -; cdr3_aa: CASSERGGNQPQHF
j_call: TRBJ2-7; v_call: TRBV6-1; d_call: TRBD1; clone_size: -; cdr3_aa: CASRRTGGNEQYF
j_call: TRBJ2-1; v_call: TRBV7-9; d_call: TRBD2; clone_size: once; cdr3_aa: CASSLPREAGGSWEQFF
j_call: TRBJ2-7; v_call: TRBV4-1; d_call: -; clone_size: -; cdr3_aa: CASSQDPPGRSGDYEQYF
j_call: TRBJ1-5; v_call: TRBV28; d_call: TRBD1; clone_size: -; cdr3_aa: CASSPGGRGLRRPQPQHF
j_call: TRBJ2-3; v_call: TRBV4-1; d_call: -; clone_size: -; cdr3_aa: CASSQVPGRTDTQYF
j_call: TRBJ2-7; v_call: TRBV28; d_call: -; clone_size: -; cdr3_aa: CASRRGQVTYEQYF
j_call: TRBJ1-4; v_call: TRBV6-5; d_call: -; clone_size: -; cdr3_aa: CASSYTGGGNEKLFF
j_call: TRBJ2-3; v_call: TRBV5-4; d_call: -; clone_size: -; cdr3_aa: CASSLRQAQTDTQYF
j_call: TRBJ1-4; v_call: TRBV30; d_call: -; clone_size: -; cdr3_aa: CALQRGTQEKLFF
j_call: TRBJ2-7; v_call: TRBV2; d_call: -; clone_size: -; cdr3_aa: CASSEGFGSYEQYF
j_call: TRBJ1-2; v_call: TRBV10-2; d_call: -; clone_size: -; cdr3_aa: CASSGADYYGYTF
j_call: TRBJ2-1; v_call: TRBV6-1; d_call: TRBD2; clone_size: -; cdr3_aa: CASSELGLARNNEQFF
j_call: TRBJ1-5; v_call: TRBV7-2; d_call: -; clone_size: -; cdr3_aa: CASSLGHGNNQPQHF
j_call: TRBJ2-7; v_call: TRBV2; d_call: -; clone_size: -; cdr3_aa: CASIPRAGQAYEQYF
j_call: TRBJ1-2; v_call: TRBV19; d_call: -; clone_size: once; cdr3_aa: CASRLGTLDTF
j_call: TRBJ2-7; v_call: TRBV4-1; d_call: TRBD1; clone_size: -; cdr3_aa: CASSPWTGSSYEQYF
j_call: TRBJ1-1; v_call: TRBV6-5; d_call: -; clone_size: -; cdr3_aa: CASRVNTEAFF
j_call: TRBJ2-7; v_call: TRBV4-1; d_call: -; clone_size: -; cdr3_aa: CASSQEEGYEQYF
j_call: -; v_call: TRBV7-9; d_call: -; clone_size: -; cdr3_aa: CASSFNHYEQYF
j_call: TRBJ2-5; v_call: TRBV2; d_call: -; clone_size: few; cdr3_aa: CASSEVETQYF
j_call: TRBJ2-1; v_call: TRBV5-1; d_call: TRBD2; clone_size: -; cdr3_aa: CASSSGTSGHNEQFF
j_call: TRBJ1-2; v_call: TRBV18; d_call: -; clone_size: -; cdr3_aa: CASSPEGRGYYGYTF
j_call: TRBJ2-7; v_call: TRBV18; d_call: TRBD2; clone_size: -; cdr3_aa: CASSPGKGRVEQYF
j_call: TRBJ1-1; v_call: TRBV6-6; d_call: -; clone_size: -; cdr3_aa: CASSYSGSLNTEAFF